Reported below is one TCR beta chain. Trimming took 6 bases from V and 0 from J; bases not matched to a gene: 7. Germline V CDR1 and CDR2: SGHTA, FQGNSA. The CDR3 runs to 15 residues. This entry comes from a study of early T cells in non-severe SARS-CoV-2 infection. Study context: Sequencing input comprised bulk RNA from unsorted whole blood; chain pairing was not available.

The protocol attached unique molecular identifiers to individual cDNA molecules. TCRdb reprocessed the 5' RACE reads via MiXCR and lists one record per CDR3 protein. The sample includes around 60,000 distinct CDR3 sequences, 20% of them seen just once. Material: whole blood, obtained at baseline. The TCR sequence derives from an adult who was a healthcare worker with PCR-confirmed SARS-CoV-2 infection or an uninfected control (not recorded which). The chain combines TRBV7-2 with TRBJ2-7, with 8 bases that match TRBD1. For the CDR3, the DNA is TGTGCCAGCAGGAGGGACAGGTCCCTCTCCTACGAGCAGTACTTC. It translates to CASRRDRSLSYEQYF. Full variable domain (rest looked up from reference TRBV7-2 and TRBJ2-7): GAGVSQSPSNKVTEKGKDVELRCDPISGHTALYWYRQSLGQGLEFLIYFQGNSAPDKSGLPSDRFSAERTGGSVSTLTIQRTQQEDSAVYLCASRRDRSLSYEQYFGPGTRLTVT.